A selection of T cell receptor beta chains follows, all from one sample in a study of a mutant IDH1 vaccine in newly diagnosed glioma. Sequenced by immunoSEQ multiplex PCR; TCRdb stores in-frame clones only, minus some. The sample has 40,000 to 45,000 clones; around 74% are singletons. No antigen is known for these receptors. The sample was PBMCs, taken from a glioma patient whose treatment included an IDH1 peptide vaccine. The receptor set was obtained from a man aged 50-59 years with glioma. Each CDR3 is given with its conserved first and last residue. A D gene is named only where the DNA matches it firmly. A clone size is listed for some rows: how often the clone was seen (once, few, many), or a class if it is expanded.

j_gene: TRBJ1-1
d_gene: NA
abundance: few
v_gene: TRBV9
CDR3aa: CASSVEANTEAFF
CDR3nt: TGTGCCAGCAGCGTAGAGGCAAATACTGAAGCTTTCTTT

j_gene: TRBJ2-3
d_gene: NA
abundance: NA
v_gene: TRBV2
CDR3aa: CASSEARDLTDTQYF
CDR3nt: TGTGCCAGCAGTGAAGCGAGAGACCTCACAGATACGCAGTATTTT

j_gene: TRBJ1-1
d_gene: TRBD1
abundance: once
v_gene: TRBV30
CDR3aa: CACRTGNTEAFF
CDR3nt: TGTGCCTGCCGGACAGGGAACACTGAAGCTTTCTTT

j_gene: TRBJ2-7
d_gene: NA
abundance: few
v_gene: TRBV29-1
CDR3aa: CSVEGETSAYEQYF
CDR3nt: TGCAGCGTTGAAGGAGAGACCTCGGCCTACGAGCAGTACTTC

j_gene: TRBJ2-2
d_gene: TRBD2
abundance: NA
v_gene: TRBV30
CDR3aa: CASPRTSGGGELFF
CDR3nt: TGTGCCTCTCCCCGGACTAGCGGGGGCGGGGAGCTGTTTTTT

j_gene: TRBJ1-1
d_gene: NA
abundance: NA
v_gene: TRBV29-1
CDR3aa: CSVVVGRRLNTEAFF
CDR3nt: TGCAGCGTTGTGGTGGGCAGGAGATTGAACACTGAAGCTTTCTTT

j_gene: TRBJ2-7
d_gene: NA
abundance: NA
v_gene: TRBV21-1
CDR3aa: CASSKWGQGSYEQYF
CDR3nt: NA

j_gene: TRBJ1-4
d_gene: TRBD1
abundance: NA
v_gene: TRBV5-6
CDR3aa: CASSSGQGEEKLFF
CDR3nt: TGTGCCAGCAGCTCCGGGCAGGGGGAAGAAAAACTGTTTTTT

j_gene: TRBJ1-1
d_gene: NA
abundance: NA
v_gene: TRBV30
CDR3aa: CAWSAGVHTEAFF
CDR3nt: TGTGCCTGGAGTGCCGGGGTACACACTGAAGCTTTCTTT

j_gene: TRBJ1-6
d_gene: TRBD1
abundance: NA
v_gene: TRBV7-9
CDR3aa: CASSNTGGASPLHF
CDR3nt: TGTGCCAGCAGCAATACAGGGGGTGCTTCACCCCTCCACTTT

j_gene: TRBJ1-1
d_gene: NA
abundance: NA
v_gene: TRBV7-9
CDR3aa: CASSFQGGGTEAFF
CDR3nt: TGTGCCAGCAGCTTCCAGGGCGGTGGTACTGAAGCTTTCTTT

j_gene: TRBJ1-5
d_gene: TRBD1
abundance: NA
v_gene: TRBV6-1
CDR3aa: CASEPGGYQPQHF
CDR3nt: TGTGCCAGCGAACCAGGGGGCTATCAGCCCCAGCATTTT

j_gene: TRBJ2-1
d_gene: NA
abundance: NA
v_gene: TRBV29-1
CDR3aa: CSVEWPPRENEQFF
CDR3nt: TGCAGCGTTGAATGGCCCCCCAGGGAAAATGAGCAGTTCTTC

j_gene: TRBJ1-4
d_gene: TRBD1
abundance: NA
v_gene: TRBV2
CDR3aa: CASGNGTAVRKLFF
CDR3nt: TGTGCCAGCGGAAACGGGACAGCCGTAAGAAAACTGTTTTTT

j_gene: TRBJ1-1
d_gene: TRBD1
abundance: NA
v_gene: TRBV27
CDR3aa: CASSLDRGTWVTEAFF
CDR3nt: TGTGCCAGCAGTTTAGACAGGGGGACTTGGGTCACTGAAGCTTTCTTT

j_gene: TRBJ2-7
d_gene: TRBD1
abundance: NA
v_gene: TRBV5-8
CDR3aa: CAIPGQGPQSRYF
CDR3nt: TGTGCCATTCCGGGACAGGGGCCCCAAAGTAGGTACTTC

j_gene: TRBJ2-5
d_gene: NA
abundance: once
v_gene: TRBV15
CDR3aa: CATSRDPQQQETQYF
CDR3nt: TGTGCCACCAGCAGAGATCCGCAGCAACAAGAGACCCAGTACTTC

j_gene: TRBJ2-1
d_gene: NA
abundance: NA
v_gene: TRBV18
CDR3aa: CASSPPEGSYNEQFF
CDR3nt: TGTGCCAGCTCACCCCCAGAGGGGTCCTACAATGAGCAGTTCTTC

j_gene: TRBJ1-2
d_gene: NA
abundance: few
v_gene: TRBV11-1
CDR3aa: CASSFSSSYGYTF
CDR3nt: TGTGCCAGCAGCTTTTCTTCTAGTTATGGCTACACCTTC

j_gene: TRBJ2-3
d_gene: NA
abundance: NA
v_gene: TRBV5-6
CDR3aa: CASSETVSNTDTQYF
CDR3nt: TGTGCCAGCAGCGAAACAGTTTCAAACACAGATACGCAGTATTTT

j_gene: TRBJ1-1
d_gene: NA
abundance: NA
v_gene: TRBV5-1
CDR3aa: CASSSGNTEAFF
CDR3nt: TGCGCCAGCAGCTCGGGGAACACTGAAGCTTTCTTT

j_gene: TRBJ1-5
d_gene: NA
abundance: NA
v_gene: TRBV4-1
CDR3aa: CASSLLQGSNQPQHF
CDR3nt: TGCGCCAGCAGCCTTTTACAGGGTAGCAATCAGCCCCAGCATTTT

j_gene: TRBJ1-1
d_gene: NA
abundance: NA
v_gene: TRBV30
CDR3aa: CAWKNRQFMNTEAFF
CDR3nt: TGTGCCTGGAAAAACAGGCAATTCATGAACACTGAAGCTTTCTTT

j_gene: TRBJ2-3
d_gene: NA
abundance: NA
v_gene: TRBV19
CDR3aa: CASSISQGSTDTQYF
CDR3nt: TGTGCCAGTAGTATAAGTCAGGGGAGCACAGATACGCAGTATTTT

j_gene: TRBJ1-1
d_gene: NA
abundance: NA
v_gene: TRBV5-1
CDR3aa: CASSFLSPGWNTEAFF
CDR3nt: TGCGCCAGCAGCTTTTTGTCTCCCGGGTGGAACACTGAAGCTTTCTTT

j_gene: TRBJ2-6
d_gene: NA
abundance: NA
v_gene: TRBV9
CDR3aa: CASSVSRTANSGANVLTF
CDR3nt: TGTGCCAGCAGCGTATCCCGGACAGCCAACTCTGGGGCCAACGTCCTGACTTTC

j_gene: TRBJ1-1
d_gene: NA
abundance: NA
v_gene: TRBV5-1
CDR3aa: CASSSEGVPNTEAFF
CDR3nt: TGCGCCAGCAGCTCGGAGGGGGTCCCGAACACTGAAGCTTTCTTT

j_gene: TRBJ1-6
d_gene: NA
abundance: NA
v_gene: TRBV14
CDR3aa: CASSRGTAYNSPLHF
CDR3nt: TGTGCCAGCTCTAGGGGGACCGCCTATAATTCACCCCTCCACTTT

j_gene: TRBJ1-5
d_gene: TRBD1
abundance: NA
v_gene: TRBV27
CDR3aa: CASSVDRGSRQPQHF
CDR3nt: TGTGCCAGCAGTGTGGACAGGGGGTCGCGTCAGCCCCAGCATTTT

j_gene: TRBJ2-7
d_gene: NA
abundance: few
v_gene: TRBV4-1
CDR3aa: CASSQVTSYEQYF
CDR3nt: TGCGCCAGCAGCCAAGTGACCTCCTACGAGCAGTACTTC

j_gene: TRBJ2-3
d_gene: TRBD1
abundance: NA
v_gene: TRBV5-4
CDR3aa: CASSPDRARADTQYF
CDR3nt: TGTGCCAGCAGTCCTGACAGGGCAAGGGCAGATACGCAGTATTTT

j_gene: TRBJ1-5
d_gene: NA
abundance: NA
v_gene: TRBV30
CDR3aa: CAWSSDRNQPQHF
CDR3nt: TGTGCCTGGAGTTCGGACAGAAATCAGCCCCAGCATTTT

j_gene: TRBJ2-7
d_gene: TRBD1
abundance: NA
v_gene: TRBV5-1
CDR3aa: CASSGGQGAPEQYF
CDR3nt: TGCGCCAGCAGCGGGGGACAGGGGGCTCCCGAGCAGTACTTC

j_gene: TRBJ2-7
d_gene: NA
abundance: once
v_gene: TRBV2
CDR3aa: CASSVGITPNYEQYF
CDR3nt: TGTGCCAGCAGTGTCGGCATTACCCCGAACTACGAGCAGTACTTC

j_gene: TRBJ2-1
d_gene: NA
abundance: NA
v_gene: TRBV13
CDR3aa: CASSPFGSSYNEQFF
CDR3nt: TGTGCCAGCAGCCCCTTCGGGAGCTCCTACAATGAGCAGTTCTTC

j_gene: TRBJ1-4
d_gene: TRBD1
abundance: NA
v_gene: TRBV6-6
CDR3aa: CASTVSGQGAQEKLFF
CDR3nt: TGTGCCAGCACCGTAAGCGGACAGGGGGCTCAAGAAAAACTGTTTTTT

j_gene: TRBJ1-6
d_gene: TRBD1
abundance: NA
v_gene: TRBV19
CDR3aa: CANRGTGRDSPLHF
CDR3nt: TGTGCCAATAGGGGGACAGGGCGGGATTCACCCCTCCACTTT

j_gene: TRBJ2-7
d_gene: TRBD2
abundance: NA
v_gene: TRBV6-5
CDR3aa: CASSSQEAGGYEQYF
CDR3nt: TGTGCCAGCAGCTCGCAGGAGGCGGGGGGTTACGAGCAGTACTTC

j_gene: TRBJ2-2
d_gene: TRBD2
abundance: NA
v_gene: TRBV5-1
CDR3aa: CASQILAGASGELFF
CDR3nt: TGCGCCAGCCAAATACTAGCGGGGGCTTCCGGGGAGCTGTTTTTT

j_gene: TRBJ1-3
d_gene: NA
abundance: NA
v_gene: TRBV5-5
CDR3aa: CASSRGGSGNTIYF
CDR3nt: TGTGCCAGCAGCAGGGGGGGTTCTGGAAACACCATATATTTT

j_gene: TRBJ1-3
d_gene: NA
abundance: NA
v_gene: TRBV10-3
CDR3aa: CAISELSSGNTIYF
CDR3nt: TGTGCCATCAGTGAACTAAGCTCTGGAAACACCATATATTTT

j_gene: TRBJ1-3
d_gene: NA
abundance: few
v_gene: TRBV30
CDR3aa: CAWRGGSGNTIYF
CDR3nt: TGTGCCTGGAGAGGAGGATCTGGAAACACCATATATTTT

j_gene: TRBJ2-1
d_gene: NA
abundance: NA
v_gene: TRBV5-4
CDR3aa: CASSWAGSSYNEQFF
CDR3nt: TGTGCCAGCAGCTGGGCGGGTTCCTCCTACAATGAGCAGTTCTTC

j_gene: TRBJ2-7
d_gene: TRBD2
abundance: few
v_gene: TRBV9
CDR3aa: CASSAPGLARTYEQYF
CDR3nt: TGTGCCAGCAGCGCCCCGGGACTAGCGAGAACCTACGAGCAGTACTTC

j_gene: TRBJ2-2
d_gene: NA
abundance: NA
v_gene: TRBV10-3
CDR3aa: CAISETGSNTGELFF
CDR3nt: TGTGCCATCAGTGAGACAGGGTCGAACACCGGGGAGCTGTTTTTT

j_gene: TRBJ1-4
d_gene: TRBD1
abundance: NA
v_gene: TRBV2
CDR3aa: CASSDMTGSDEKLFF
CDR3nt: TGTGCCAGCAGCGACATGACAGGGTCCGATGAAAAACTGTTTTTT

j_gene: TRBJ2-7
d_gene: TRBD1
abundance: NA
v_gene: TRBV4-2
CDR3aa: CASSQERQGAYEQYF
CDR3nt: TGTGCCAGCAGCCAAGAACGCCAGGGGGCCTACGAGCAGTACTTC